Listed below are T cell receptor beta chains from one sample, sequenced in a study of blood T cell repertoires in COVID-19. Sequencing was performed with immunoSEQ multiplex PCR; in TCRdb, only in-frame clones are kept and a portion is missing. The sample records roughly 200,000 clones, 86% being singletons. The sequencing sample was made of PBMCs or T cells enriched from blood (not recorded which). All receptors come from a woman between 25 and 40 years old who had recovered from COVID-19. Each CDR3 is given without its conserved first and last residue.

TRBJ2-2	TRBV21-1	ASSKGPGGYGELF
TRBJ2-2	TRBV19	ASSILGDRAGELF
TRBJ2-2	TRBV28	ASRLGGNTGELF
TRBJ2-3	TRBV6-1	ASSEVAGTFTDTQY
TRBJ1-5	TRBV4-1	ASSQVPGGAGNQPQH
TRBJ2-7	TRBV3-1/TRBV3-2	ASSQDRWRSYEQY
TRBJ2-2	TRBV29-1	SVEDSGYSTGELF
TRBJ2-7	TRBV6-5	ASSYLAGSTYEQY
TRBJ1-2	TRBV7-9	ASSAPGQGLVGYT
TRBJ2-7	TRBV6-5	ATEGTGGEKQY
TRBJ2-1	TRBV3-1/TRBV3-2	ASSQDLYGRSEQF
TRBJ2-7	TRBV5-1	ASSPDGQGYEQY
TRBJ1-2	TRBV5-5	ASTLGNYGYT
TRBJ1-2	TRBV27	ASSRQLGTPSLGYT
TRBJ1-1	TRBV28	ASRYRGRAGRTEAF
TRBJ1-2	TRBV24-1	ATSDPIGQGAYT
TRBJ2-1	TRBV7-3	ASSLTYGTSGSRGEQF
TRBJ1-6	TRBV25-1	ASSDPGRGAQNSPLH
TRBJ2-3	TRBV6-4	ASSQSLAGAESQY
TRBJ2-2	TRBV6-5	ASSPLDRTGELF
TRBJ2-7	TRBV18	ASSPGHEQY
TRBJ2-1	TRBV5-1	ASSITDNEQF
TRBJ2-2	TRBV5-1	ASSRTGELF
TRBJ2-3	TRBV19	ASSTQSTDTQY
TRBJ1-4	TRBV28	ASTGATNEKLF
TRBJ2-5	TRBV6-2/TRBV6-3	ASSYWTGRQETQY
TRBJ2-5	TRBV19	ASSKFGTSKSGQETQY
TRBJ2-1	TRBV9	ASSVDSLAGNEQF
TRBJ1-2	TRBV5-5	ASSLHQGDYGYT
TRBJ1-2	TRBV14	ASSRDLHGYT
TRBJ1-4	TRBV29-1	SVAAGTGYNEKLF
TRBJ1-5	TRBV5-6	ASSLVGQGAGQPQH
TRBJ2-3	TRBV3-1/TRBV3-2	ASSANSALSTDTQY
TRBJ2-1	TRBV11-3	ASSLGTSGKEEQF
TRBJ2-2	TRBV19	ASRGQLNTGELF
TRBJ1-6	TRBV4-2	ASSQEYFGTGRGSPLH
TRBJ2-5	TRBV6-1	ASSEYGETQY
TRBJ2-3	TRBV2	ASIQMAGFTDTQY
TRBJ1-5	TRBV24-1	ATSDGQRRQPQH
TRBJ1-5	TRBV6-1	ASSERLGRGVNSNQPQH
TRBJ1-1	TRBV3-1/TRBV3-2	ASSHMEALNTEAF
TRBJ1-1	TRBV24-1	ATSDRNTEAF
TRBJ2-7	TRBV10-3	AISDRGTPWDEQY
TRBJ1-4	TRBV11-1	ASSRTGSSTNEKLF
TRBJ1-1	TRBV18	ASSPQGYTEAF
TRBJ1-5	TRBV6-5	ASRAGLSNQPQH
TRBJ2-3	TRBV7-2	ASSLDRRTSGRGDTQY
TRBJ2-3	TRBV5-8	ASSLPAGGPSDTQY
TRBJ2-1	TRBV5-1	ASSRGGVDYNEQF
TRBJ1-5	TRBV28	ASRIGASNQPQH
TRBJ2-5	TRBV4-2	ASSPGTSGGGETQY
TRBJ2-3	TRBV13	ASSLGEGDTQY
TRBJ2-7	TRBV2	ASRQTSRYEQY
TRBJ1-2	TRBV30	AWTLPIRQTLNYGYT
TRBJ2-1	TRBV7-8	ASSFRLLAGGDNEQF
TRBJ1-1	TRBV7-2	ASSFPGQLVLKAF
TRBJ1-6	TRBV24-1	ATSDFRTGFNSPLH
TRBJ1-1	TRBV5-1	ASSLDRVNTEAF
TRBJ1-5	TRBV3-1/TRBV3-2	ASSQGVWGGGASRKSGNQPQH
TRBJ1-2	TRBV27	ASSRTPGQGAVGYT